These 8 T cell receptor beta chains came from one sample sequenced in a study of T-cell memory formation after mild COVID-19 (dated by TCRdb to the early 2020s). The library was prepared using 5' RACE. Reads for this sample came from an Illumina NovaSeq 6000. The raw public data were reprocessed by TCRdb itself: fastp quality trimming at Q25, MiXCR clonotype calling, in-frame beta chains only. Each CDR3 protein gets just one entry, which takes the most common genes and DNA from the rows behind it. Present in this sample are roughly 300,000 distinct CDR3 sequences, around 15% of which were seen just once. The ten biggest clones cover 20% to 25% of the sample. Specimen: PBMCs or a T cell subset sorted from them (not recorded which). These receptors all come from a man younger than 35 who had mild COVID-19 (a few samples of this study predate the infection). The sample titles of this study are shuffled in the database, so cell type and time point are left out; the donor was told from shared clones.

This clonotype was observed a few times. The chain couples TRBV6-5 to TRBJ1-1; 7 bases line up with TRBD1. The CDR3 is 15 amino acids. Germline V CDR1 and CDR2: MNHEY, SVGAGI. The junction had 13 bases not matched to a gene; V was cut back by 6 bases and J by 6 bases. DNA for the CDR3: TGTGCCAGCAGAGGAGGGCTACAGGGGAGAGCTGAAGCTTTCTTT. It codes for CASRGGLQGRAEAFF.

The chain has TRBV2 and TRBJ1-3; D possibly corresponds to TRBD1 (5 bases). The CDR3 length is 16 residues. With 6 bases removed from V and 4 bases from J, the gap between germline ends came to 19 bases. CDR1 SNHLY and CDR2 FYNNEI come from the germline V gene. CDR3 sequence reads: CASRGSQVRTGNTIYF. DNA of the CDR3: TGTGCCAGCAGAGGGTCCCAGGTGAGGACAGGAAACACCATATATTTT.

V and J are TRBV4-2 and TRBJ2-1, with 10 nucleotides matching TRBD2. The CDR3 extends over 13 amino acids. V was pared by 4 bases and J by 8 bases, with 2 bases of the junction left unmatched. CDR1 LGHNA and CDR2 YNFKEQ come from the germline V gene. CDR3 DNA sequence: TGTGCCAGCAGCCTAGGGACTAGCGATGAGCAGTTCTTC. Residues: CASSLGTSDEQFF.

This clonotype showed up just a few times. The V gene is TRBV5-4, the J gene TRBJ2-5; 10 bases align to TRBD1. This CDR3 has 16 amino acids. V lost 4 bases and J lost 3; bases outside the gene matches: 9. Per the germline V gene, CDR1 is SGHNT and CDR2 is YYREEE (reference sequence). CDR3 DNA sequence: TGTGCCAGCAGCCCCCCGCCGGGACAGGGGAAAGAGACCCAGTACTTC. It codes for CASSPPPGQGKETQYF.

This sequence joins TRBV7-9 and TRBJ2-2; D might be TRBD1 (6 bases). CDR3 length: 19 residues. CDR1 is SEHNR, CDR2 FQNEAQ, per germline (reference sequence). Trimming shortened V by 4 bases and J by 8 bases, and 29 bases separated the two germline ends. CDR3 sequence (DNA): TGTGCCAGCAGCTCCACGGAGTTGGAGACAGGCGTGCAGTGGGGGGAGCTGTTTTTT. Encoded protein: CASSSTELETGVQWGELFF. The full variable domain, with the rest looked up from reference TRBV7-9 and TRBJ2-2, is DTGVSQNPRHKITKRGQNVTFRCDPISEHNRLYWYRQTLGQGPEFLTYFQNEAQLEKSRLLSDRFSAERPKGSFSTLEIQRTEQGDSAMYLCASSSTELETGVQWGELFFGEGSRLTVL.

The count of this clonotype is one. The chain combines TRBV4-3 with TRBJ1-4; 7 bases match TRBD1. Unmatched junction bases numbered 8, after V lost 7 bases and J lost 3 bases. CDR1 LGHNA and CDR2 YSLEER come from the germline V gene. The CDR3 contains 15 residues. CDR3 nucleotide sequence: TGCGCCAGCACAAGCTCAGGGGGGTCTAATGAAAAACTGTTTTTT. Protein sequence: CASTSSGGSNEKLFF.

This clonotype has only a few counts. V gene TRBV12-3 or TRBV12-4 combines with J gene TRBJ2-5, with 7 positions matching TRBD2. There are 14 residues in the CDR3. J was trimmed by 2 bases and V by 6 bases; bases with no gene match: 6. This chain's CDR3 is CASSGGGRQETQYF. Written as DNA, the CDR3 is TGTGCCAGCAGCGGCGGGGGAAGACAAGAGACCCAGTACTTC.

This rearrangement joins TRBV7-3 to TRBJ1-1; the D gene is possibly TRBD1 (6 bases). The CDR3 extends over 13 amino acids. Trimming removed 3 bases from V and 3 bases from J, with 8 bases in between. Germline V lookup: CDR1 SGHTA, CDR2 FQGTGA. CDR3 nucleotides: TGTGCCAGCAGCTTTGGGGGGCACACTGAAGCTTTCTTT. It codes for CASSFGGHTEAFF.